These 28 T cell receptor beta chains came from one sample sequenced in a study of regulatory T cells in long-lasting Graves disease. Arm-PCR of CDR3 regions and iRepertoire HTBI primers were the basis on which TCR beta libraries were built. Via MiXCR, TCRdb re-called the multiplex PCR reads, giving one row per CDR3 protein. The sample has hundreds of thousands of distinct CDR3 sequences, approximately 16% seen once; the top ten hold approximately 7.6%. Time point specified: newly diagnosed GD, antithyroid drugs for less than 3 months. Extracted PBMC RNA gave rise to the TCR library. These data are also associated with another study on T cells in Graves' hyperthyroidism and ophthalmopathy.

Specimen: peripheral blood mononuclear cells (PBMCs), collected at new diagnosis, from a patient treated with antithyroid drugs. The receptor source for this set is a woman between 35 and 50 years old with Graves disease.

Ten or more counts support this clonotype. The rearrangement joins TRBV6-2 or TRBV6-3 to TRBJ1-3; D gene ambiguous. V was pared by 5 bases and J by 4 bases, with 12 bases between. Per the germline V gene, CDR1 is MNHEY and CDR2 is SVGEGT. The CDR3 spans 14 residues. The DNA for the CDR3 is TGTGCCAGCAGTGAACTGCGTGGGGGAAACACCATATATTTT. Its protein product is CASSELRGGNTIYF.

The rearrangement links TRBV5-4 to TRBJ2-7; D might be TRBD1 (6 bases). The CDR3 spans 17 residues. Germline V gives CDR1 SGHNT, CDR2 YYREEE (reference sequence). Trimming left V 4 bases short and J 3 bases short, with 23 bases between. CDR3 in DNA: TGTGCCAGCAGCCCCTACAACCCGGCACAGGGAAACTACGAGCAGTACTTC. Its protein is CASSPYNPAQGNYEQYF.

In this sample, this clonotype turned up many times. The chain uses TRBV7-2 and TRBJ2-1, with TRBD2 matching over 7 bases. V shed 0 bases and J 9 bases; nucleotides not matched to a gene: 5. Looked up from germline, CDR1 is SGHTA and CDR2 is FQGNSA. The CDR3 extends over 14 amino acids. DNA for the CDR3: TGTGCCAGCAGCTTAGCGGGAGGGCCGGTTGAGCAGTTCTTC. Translating gives CASSLAGGPVEQFF.

This clonotype turned up a few times. The chain has TRBV29-1 and TRBJ1-4; TRBD1 agrees at 8 bases. The V and J ends lost 4 bases and 7 bases, in that order; junction bases with no gene match: 8. The CDR3 loop spans 14 amino acids. CDR1 is SQVTM, CDR2 ANQGSEA, per germline. CDR3 in DNA: TGCAGCGTTGTCGCGACAGGGGAGGGTGAAAAACTGTTTTTT. Its protein product is CSVVATGEGEKLFF.

The chain employs TRBV14 and TRBJ1-3; tentative D call: TRBD1 (5 bases). Between the trimmed V and J ends, which lost 2 bases and 4 bases, there was a span of 12 bases. The CDR3 loop spans 15 amino acids. Germline assignment: CDR1 SGHDN and CDR2 FVKESK. CDR3 loop: CASSQFEGPGNTIYF. For the CDR3, the DNA is TGTGCCAGCAGCCAATTTGAGGGGCCAGGAAACACCATATATTTT.

The V call is TRBV18, the J call TRBJ2-7, with no clear D. With 0 bases removed from V and 2 bases from J, the gap between germline ends came to 11 bases. CDR1 is KGHSH and CDR2 is LQKENI in the germline V gene. This CDR3 is 15 amino acids long. The CDR3 reads CASSPPDQMAYEQYF. The CDR3 DNA reads TGTGCCAGCTCACCACCGGACCAAATGGCCTACGAGCAGTACTTC.

This clonotype came up many times. This chain uses TRBV27 with TRBJ2-3; D is undetermined. This CDR3 region has 11 residues. Germline V gene sequence: CDR1 MNHEY, CDR2 SMNVEV (reference sequence). The V gene lost 6 bases and the J gene lost 5 bases, with 6 bases spanning the gap. The CDR3 spells CASRMVDTQYF. CDR3 DNA sequence: TGTGCCAGCAGGATGGTAGATACGCAGTATTTT.

J is TRBJ1-1 and V is TRBV4-1; D is ambiguous. With 0 bases removed from V and 5 bases from J, the gap between germline ends came to 13 bases. Per the germline V gene, CDR1 is MGHRA and CDR2 is YSYEKL. The CDR3 sequence is 15 residues long. CDR3 sequence reads: CASSQDRHGGTEAFF. The CDR3 DNA is TGCGCCAGCAGCCAAGACCGACACGGTGGGACTGAAGCTTTCTTT.

There are many counts of this clonotype. The chain has TRBV11-3 and TRBJ2-1; 11 positions match TRBD2. Germline CDR1 reads SGHNT; CDR2 reads YENEEA. CDR3 size: 15 residues. The V segment lost 3 bases and the J segment 8 bases; nucleotides outside the gene matches: 6. CDR3: CASSLGLAAAYEQFF. CDR3 DNA: TGTGCCAGCAGCTTGGGACTAGCGGCAGCCTATGAGCAGTTCTTC. Full variable domain (remainder filled in from reference TRBV11-3 and TRBJ2-1): EAGVVQSPRYKIIEKKQPVAFWCNPISGHNTLYWYLQNLGQGPELLIRYENEEAVDDSQLPKDRFSAERLKGVDSTLKIQPAELGDSAVYLCASSLGLAAAYEQFFGPGTRLTVL.

The table lists this clonotype with many counts. V usage is TRBV12-3 or TRBV12-4 and J usage is TRBJ2-5, with a weak D call TRBD2 (6 bases). The CDR3 runs to 21 residues. Trimming took 3 bases from V and 2 from J, leaving 31 bases between them. The chain's CDR3 is CASSFSTRLRTTEGRQETQYF. CDR3 DNA: TGTGCCAGCAGTTTTTCAACCCGCCTGAGGACCACGGAGGGCCGGCAAGAGACCCAGTACTTC.

This clonotype was detected only a few times. This rearrangement joins TRBV12-3 or TRBV12-4 to TRBJ2-2; D is unresolved. V was shortened by 2 bases and J by 6 bases, with 4 bases between the two germline ends. This CDR3 spans 12 amino acids. CDR3 in DNA: TGTGCCAGCAGTTTACACGCCGGGGAGCTGTTTTTT. This translates into CASSLHAGELFF.

The chain combines TRBV16 with TRBJ1-1, with D possibly matching TRBD1 (6 bases). This CDR3 region has 13 residues. The ends were cut back, 5 bases at V and 9 bases at J, with 16 bases in the middle. Germline V gene lookup returns CDR1 KGHSY and CDR2 FQNENV. The CDR3 DNA reads as TGTGCCAGCAGCAAAGGACAGAGTTTAAAAGCTTTCTTT. Protein product: CASSKGQSLKAFF.

In this sample, this clonotype turned up many times. V usage is TRBV12-3 or TRBV12-4 and J usage is TRBJ2-7; 10 bases match TRBD1. The CDR3 runs to 13 residues. Unmatched junction bases numbered 6, after V lost 8 bases and J lost 5 bases. CDR3 coding DNA: TGTGCCAGCCAGGGACAGGGGTTTAACGAGCAGTACTTC. Protein: CASQGQGFNEQYF.

The chain joins TRBV4-2 to TRBJ2-5; possible D gene TRBD2, 6 bases. In germline, CDR1 is LGHNA, CDR2 YNFKEQ. The CDR3 consists of 18 residues. Between the trimmed V and J ends, which lost 3 bases and 5 bases, there was a span of 25 bases. The CDR3 DNA follows: TGTGCCAGCAGCCAGGCCGTTGCTGGATTAGCGGAGGGGGAGACCCAGTACTTC. Its translation is CASSQAVAGLAEGETQYF.

This clonotype appeared many times. V is TRBV12-3 or TRBV12-4 and J is TRBJ2-7, with TRBD2 matching over 12 bases. The junction had 7 bases not matched to a gene; V was cut back by 5 bases and J by 5 bases. This CDR3 has 15 residues. CDR3 coding DNA: TGTGCCAGCAGTAGGACGACTAGCGGGAGCCACGAGCAGTACTTC. It specifies CASSRTTSGSHEQYF.

This clonotype was observed at least ten times. The genes are TRBV28 and TRBJ1-5; no firm D call. The CDR3 covers 12 residues. Trimming pared 2 bases from V and 5 bases from J, leaving 4 bases between. Germline CDR1 MDHEN, CDR2 SYDVKM. CDR3 in amino acids: CASSLEYQPQHF. As DNA, the CDR3 is TGTGCCAGCAGTTTAGAGTATCAGCCCCAGCATTTT.

This clonotype was observed many times. One end of the junction fails to match germline, which may point to a read error. The J gene is TRBJ2-3, the V gene TRBV12-3 or TRBV12-4, with TRBD1 identical over 7 bases. This CDR3 is 12 amino acids long. DNA for the CDR3: TGTGCCAGCAGCCCCGACCGGGACAGCATCCATTTT. As protein: CASSPDRDSIHF.

This clonotype was recorded many times. The chain has TRBV2 and TRBJ1-6; no clear D gene. The CDR3 spans 14 residues. V lost 6 bases and J 9 bases, leaving 15 bases between the germline ends. Germline CDR1 is SNHLY and CDR2 is FYNNEI. The CDR3 coding sequence is TGTGCCAGCAGAACCCCAATCACCCCTTCACCCCTCCACTTT. Protein sequence: CASRTPITPSPLHF.

This clonotype showed up many times. The V call is TRBV30, the J call TRBJ2-5; no reliable D call. The CDR3 covers 13 residues. CDR1 GTSNPN and CDR2 SVGIG come from the germline V gene (reference sequence). V was trimmed by 2 bases and J by 5 bases, leaving 12 bases between them. Here the CDR3 DNA reads TGTGCCTGGAGTCCCGGCCAGCCCGAGACCCAGTACTTC. The encoded protein is CAWSPGQPETQYF.

This clonotype was seen many times. The V call is TRBV2, the J call TRBJ2-1; 9 nucleotides agree with TRBD2. This CDR3 is built from 14 residues. Trimming at V came to 7 bases and at J to 6 bases, leaving 7 bases not matched to a gene. Germline CDR1 reads SNHLY; CDR2 reads FYNNEI. CDR3 nucleotide sequence: TGTGCCAGCAAAGGACTAGCGACCACCAATGAGCAGTTCTTC. It codes for CASKGLATTNEQFF. Filled out from reference TRBV2 and TRBJ2-1, the complete variable domain reads EPEVTQTPSHQVTQMGQEVILRCVPISNHLYFYWYRQILGQKVEFLVSFYNNEISEKSEIFDDQFSVERPDGSNFTLKIRSTKLEDSAMYFCASKGLATTNEQFFGPGTRLTVL.

This clonotype was seen repeatedly, ten times or more. An end of the junction does not agree with germline; a read error may underlie this. The J gene is TRBJ1-6, the V gene TRBV19; no definite D call. Germline V gives CDR1 LNHDA, CDR2 SQIVND (reference sequence). The length of the CDR3 is 16 residues. The CDR3 DNA reads as TGTGCCAGTAGTCCCTATACGAACTCCGATAATTCACCCCTCCACTTT. Translation gives CASSPYTNSDNSPLHF.

This clonotype was counted ten times or more. This sequence joins TRBV2 and TRBJ2-1, with a possible D match to TRBD1 (5 bases). Trimming removed 6 bases at V and 1 base at J, with 10 bases between. Germline CDR1 and CDR2: SNHLY and FYNNEI. The CDR3 is 14 amino acids. As DNA, the CDR3 is TGTGCCAGCAGACAGGTAACATCCTACAATGAGCAGTTCTTC. Translating gives CASRQVTSYNEQFF.

This clonotype was seen more than once but under ten times. The junction and the germline gene differ at one end; a read error may be behind it. The rearrangement uses TRBV9 and TRBJ2-3; 11 bases are a match to TRBD2. CDR3 length: 17 residues. Germline-derived CDR1 and CDR2 are SGDLS and YYNGEE. The CDR3 region is CANSVGPSGRYTDTQYF. CDR3 nucleotides: TGTGCCAACAGCGTAGGTCCTAGCGGGAGGTACACAGATACGCAGTATTTT.

This clonotype appeared a few times. This chain uses TRBV6-1 with TRBJ1-2; D ambiguous. This CDR3 is 12 amino acids long. CDR1 is MNHNS, CDR2 SASEGT, per germline. Trimming shortened V by 5 bases and J by 4 bases, and 8 bases separated the two germline ends. The CDR3 region is CASSPATYGYTF. CDR3 coding DNA: TGTGCCAGCAGTCCAGCGACCTATGGCTACACCTTC.

This clonotype turned up a few times. The chain joins TRBV3-1 to TRBJ1-3; TRBD1 is a possible D gene (5 bases). Per the germline V gene, CDR1 is LGHDT and CDR2 is YNNKEL (reference sequence). The CDR3 runs to 14 residues. Deletions cut 1 base from V and 4 bases from J, with 8 bases between. The CDR3 is CASSQGPGGNTIYF. Written as DNA, the CDR3 is TGTGCCAGCAGCCAAGGCCCAGGGGGAAACACCATATATTTT.

This clonotype was counted many times. This CDR3 is CASSLPWGLWTNPETQYF. DNA of the CDR3: TGTGCCAGCAGTTTGCCATGGGGGCTGTGGACAAATCCTGAGACCCAGTACTTC. The chain combines TRBV28 with TRBJ2-5; a possible D gene is TRBD1 (6 bases). Germline CDR1 reads MDHEN; CDR2 reads SYDVKM. There are 18 residues in the CDR3. Trimming pared 3 bases from V and 5 bases from J, leaving 25 bases between.

This clonotype was counted many times. CDR3 DNA: TGTGCCTGGAGTGTCGGACTAGCGCCCACTTTCTTCTCCTACGAGCAGTACTTC. Translating gives CAWSVGLAPTFFSYEQYF. This chain links TRBV30 with TRBJ2-7, with 9 bases lining up with TRBD2. Trimming at V came to 0 bases and at J to 0 bases, leaving 12 bases not matched to a gene. The CDR3 has 18 residues. CDR1 is GTSNPN, CDR2 SVGIG, per germline (reference sequence).

This clonotype came up many times. The chain recombines TRBV27 with TRBJ1-1, with no clear D. Germline values: CDR1 MNHEY, CDR2 SMNVEV (reference sequence). The CDR3 spans 16 residues. Trimming removed 5 bases from V and 4 bases from J, with 20 bases in between. The CDR3 region has the DNA TGTGCCAGCAGTGGGCAGGCCGTAACCTGGGGCACTGAAGCTTTCTTT. This codes for CASSGQAVTWGTEAFF.